A single sample is the source of the 17 T cell receptor beta chains below, sequenced in a study of CD8+ T cells in alopecia areata. RNA was isolated and reverse transcribed to cDNA, the sequencing template. The data were produced by immunoSEQ multiplex PCR, yet TCRdb's version contains in-frame clones alone and is incomplete. The repertoire consists of 150,000 to 200,000 clones, with just under 60% occurring once and the leading ten covering roughly 14%. The sample was CD4+ T cells sorted from blood, taken at week 0. The receptor source for this set is a human donor with alopecia areata.

In its sample, this clone was seen a few times. V usage is TRBV29-1 and J usage is TRBJ1-5, with D uncertain. V dropped 4 bases and J dropped 11 bases, with 12 bases sitting between them. The CDR3 is 11 amino acids. Germline CDR1 is SQVTM and CDR2 is ANQGSEA. Here the CDR3 DNA reads TGCAGCGTTGGGAGTAGCATGGCCCAGCATTTT. Translation gives CSVGSSMAQHF. Full variable domain (rest looked up from reference TRBV29-1 and TRBJ1-5): SAVISQKPSRDICQRGTSLTIQCQVDSQVTMMFWYRQQPGQSLTLIATANQGSEATYESGFVIDKFPISRPNLTFSTLTVSNMSPEDSSIYLCSVGSSMAQHFGDGTRLSIL.

This clone was counted only a few times. The V call is TRBV30, the J call TRBJ1-2; perhaps TRBD1 as D (5 bases). Germline values: CDR1 GTSNPN, CDR2 SVGIG (reference sequence). V was shortened by 8 bases and J by 2 bases, with 12 bases between the two germline ends. This CDR3 is 12 amino acids long. The CDR3 protein is CARNRDNYGYTF. The CDR3 bases are TGTGCCCGGAACCGGGACAACTATGGCTACACCTTC.

The chain couples TRBV30 to TRBJ1-1, with 8 bases lining up with TRBD1. Germline CDR1 reads GTSNPN; CDR2 reads SVGIG (reference sequence). CDR3 length equals 15 residues. Trimming at V came to 4 bases and at J to 6 bases, leaving 13 bases not matched to a gene. CDR3 nucleotide sequence: TGTGCCTGGACACACAGGGGGACAGGAGTCTCTGAAGCTTTCTTT. Translating it yields CAWTHRGTGVSEAFF.

The V and J genes are TRBV7-2 and TRBJ2-1; TRBD1 might be the D (6 bases). Germline CDR1 is SGHTA and CDR2 is FQGNSA. V gave up 10 bases and J gave up 0 bases, with 13 bases separating them. This CDR3 is built from 14 residues. The CDR3 is CATPQGSSYNEQFF. The CDR3 nucleotides read TGTGCCACCCCCCAGGGGAGCTCCTACAATGAGCAGTTCTTC. Full variable domain (missing parts from reference TRBV7-2 and TRBJ2-1): GAGVSQSPSNKVTEKGKDVELRCDPISGHTALYWYRQSLGQGLEFLIYFQGNSAPDKSGLPSDRFSAERTGGSVSTLTIQRTQQEDSAVYLCATPQGSSYNEQFFGPGTRLTVL.

This chain joins TRBV18 and TRBJ2-5, with 8 bases fitting TRBD2. The germline CDR1 and CDR2 sequences are KGHSH and LQKENI. The V gene end was trimmed by 4 bases and the J gene end by 4 bases; junction bases not matched to a gene: 2. This CDR3 has 13 amino acids. CDR3 DNA sequence: TGTGCCAGCTCACTGAGCGGGGGAGAGACCCAGTACTTC. The encoded protein is CASSLSGGETQYF. The full variable domain, completed using reference TRBV18 and TRBJ2-5, is NAGVMQNPRHLVRRRGQEARLRCSPMKGHSHVYWYRQLPEEGLKFMVYLQKENIIDESGMPKERFSAEFPKEGPSILRIQQVVRGDSAAYFCASSLSGGETQYFGPGTRLLVL.

V is TRBV30 and J is TRBJ2-4; D call uncertain. The V gene's germline CDR1 is GTSNPN and CDR2 SVGIG (reference sequence). The V gene lost 4 bases and the J gene lost 2 bases, with 9 bases spanning the gap. CDR3 length equals 13 residues. For the CDR3, the DNA is TGTGCCTGGATGGGGATAACCAAAAACATTCAGTACTTC. This codes for CAWMGITKNIQYF.

The V gene is TRBV5-1, the J gene TRBJ2-5; tentatively, D is TRBD1 or TRBD2 (5 bases each). The CDR3 sequence is 13 residues long. V was clipped by 7 bases and J by 2 bases, with 12 bases between them. Germline V gene data show CDR1 as SGHRS and CDR2 as YFSETQ. The CDR3 DNA reads as TGCGCCAGCGGACGGGACGGACAAGAGACCCAGTACTTC. It is translated as CASGRDGQETQYF.

This clone has more than one count but fewer than ten. The sample contains more than one DNA sequence encoding this CDR3. V is TRBV5-1 and J is TRBJ1-1; 7 nucleotides match TRBD1. Germline lookup yields CDR1 SGHRS and CDR2 YFSETQ. V shed 4 bases and J 0 bases; nucleotides not matched to a gene: 6. The CDR3 contains 15 residues. CDR3 coding DNA: TGCGCCAGCAGCGCGTTGACAGGGATGAACACTGAAGCTTTCTTT. This codes for CASSALTGMNTEAFF.

The rearrangement links TRBV30 to TRBJ1-1; D is possibly TRBD1 (6 bases). The CDR3 sequence is 17 residues long. V shed 0 bases and J shed 11 bases, with 28 bases lying between them. CDR1 is GTSNPN, CDR2 SVGIG, per germline (reference sequence). CDR3 residues: CAWSVGQQTSSGIRAFF. The CDR3 region has the DNA TGTGCCTGGAGTGTCGGACAGCAAACCTCCTCCGGGATCAGGGCTTTCTTT.

On this clone: The same CDR3 also results from other DNA sequences found in this sample. CDR3 region: CSARVQETQYF. The CDR3, as DNA: TGCAGTGCTCGGGTCCAAGAGACCCAGTACTTC. The chain combines TRBV20-1 with TRBJ2-5; D remains unclear. The CDR3 length is 11 residues. V gave up 5 bases and J gave up 1 base, with 5 bases separating them. The germline V gene encodes CDR1 DFQATT and CDR2 SNEGSKA (reference sequence).

This chain links TRBV30 with TRBJ1-4; perhaps TRBD1 as D (5 bases). V was trimmed by 3 bases and J by 5 bases, leaving 13 bases between them. The germline V gene encodes CDR1 GTSNPN and CDR2 SVGIG (reference sequence). The CDR3 has 14 amino acids. CDR3 DNA: TGTGCCTGGAGGGACGATTGGGGGAATGAAAAACTGTTTTTT. Translating it yields CAWRDDWGNEKLFF.

This clone was recorded a few times. This chain links TRBV4-2 with TRBJ2-6, with a weak D call TRBD1 (5 bases). This CDR3 has 20 amino acids. Germline values: CDR1 LGHNA, CDR2 YNFKEQ. Trimming shortened V by 2 bases and J by 0 bases, and 20 bases separated the two germline ends. The CDR3 spells CASSQPRQGRFPSGANVLTF. In DNA form, the CDR3 reads TGTGCCAGCAGCCAACCCCGGCAGGGCAGGTTCCCCTCTGGGGCCAACGTCCTGACTTTC.

The chain is built from TRBV27 and TRBJ1-2; weak D call: TRBD1 (5 bases). The CDR3 loop spans 13 amino acids. Trimming took 4 bases from V and 1 from J, leaving 7 bases between them. CDR1 and CDR2 (germline): MNHEY, SMNVEV (reference sequence). In nucleotides, the CDR3 is TGTGCCAGCAGTTCGGGGGGTAACTATGGCTACACCTTC. It specifies CASSSGGNYGYTF.

The chain couples TRBV29-1 to TRBJ2-5; D is unresolved. Per germline, CDR1 SQVTM and CDR2 ANQGSEA. The CDR3 is 12 amino acids. The V end lost 4 bases, the J end lost 2 bases, and 8 bases lay between the germline ends. CDR3 sequence reads: CSVGYGQETQYF. DNA of the CDR3: TGCAGCGTTGGATACGGACAAGAGACCCAGTACTTC.

This chain uses TRBV5-6 with TRBJ1-2; TRBD1 might be the D (5 bases). This CDR3 is 13 amino acids long. Trimming pared 3 bases from V and 5 bases from J, leaving 11 bases between. Germline CDR1 reads SGHDT; CDR2 reads YYEEEE. The chain's CDR3 is CASSSTQGYGYTF. In nucleotides, the CDR3 is TGTGCCAGCAGCTCAACCCAGGGTTATGGCTACACCTTC.

The chain links TRBV9 to TRBJ2-1; either TRBD1 or TRBD2 may fit D (5 bases each). The germline gives CDR1 SGDLS, CDR2 YYNGEE. CDR3 length equals 15 residues. Trimming took 4 bases from V and 9 from J, leaving 20 bases between them. As DNA, the CDR3 is TGTGCCAGCAGCCCTCGGGGCCAGTTAGAGGGTGAGCAGTTCTTC. It specifies CASSPRGQLEGEQFF.

This clone was seen repeatedly, ten times or more. The chain has TRBV2 and TRBJ2-2; the match to TRBD1 covers 8 bases. This CDR3 has 16 residues. V was clipped by 9 bases and J by 4 bases; unmatched bases: 13. Per germline, CDR1 SNHLY and CDR2 FYNNEI. CDR3 nucleotide sequence: TGTGCCAGTACCCGGAGGGCAGGGGGCTTCACCGGGGAGCTGTTTTTT. Translating gives CASTRRAGGFTGELFF.